This T cell receptor beta chain was identified in a study of blood T cell repertoires in COVID-19 (dated by TCRdb to about 2020). About the full investigation: Samples from collaborators originated in the United States, Italy and Spain and spanned both the acute and convalescent phases of COVID-19. The material from the prospective study consisted of cDNA or gDNA derived from T cells, B-cell-depleted T cells, or PBMCs. The dataset comprised deeply sampled blood TCRbeta repertoires from subjects exposed to, actively infected with, or recovered from COVID-19. The repertoires were made available in a free public database intended to serve as a resource for research on the immune response to SARS-CoV-2. The samples were drawn from two sources: the first 160 participants of the ongoing ImmuneRACE study, and 1,200 or so subjects contributed by 6 global collaborators. Sample metadata almost always included a de-identified subject ID, COVID-19 status, age in years and sex. Where available, HLA class I and class II types were obtained from metadata supplied by the sample provider rather than from assay-based typing. Here is what the overall study found, with its caveats: The amount of clinical and demographic metadata varied by source and participant and was provided uncurated.

The immunoSEQ Assay, a bias-controlled multiplex PCR, was used to amplify TCRbeta CDR3 regions from genomic DNA. On the study's bioinformatics: Nucleated cell counts per sample were estimated from amplification of reference gene primers within the assay. To quantify the absolute abundance of each unique TCRbeta CDR3 rearrangement, sequence reads were collapsed and filtered. For each sample, productive Simpson clonality was calculated by taking the square root of Simpson's diversity index across productive rearrangements. Drawn from immuneACCESS, this table holds only the in-frame rearrangements with V and J called that TCRdb kept. Clones are partly lost; checked studies trace under half to an unresolved V gene and leave the rest unexplained. Clone size and the V and J calls come from that table; the DNA yielded D and trimming. This sample gives around 84,000 clones in total; roughly three quarters of them show up just once. 35% to 40% of the sample lies in the top ten.

Per the germline V gene, SGHTA is the CDR1 and FQGNSA is the CDR2. Including cysteine and phenylalanine, the CDR3 has 14 amino acids. Here the CDR3 DNA is all that survives: 42 bases in frame from base 1. V was cut back by 5 bases and J by 2 bases, leaving a gap of 10 bases between them. In the case of this clone: Its antigen target is currently unknown. No qualities accompany the bases; no much larger clone lies one base away.

One collaborating source in Seattle enrolled patients while the patients were actively infected and followed the patients over time throughout the course of disease. Each collaborating institution followed its own protocols to collect whole blood in K2EDTA tubes. For TCRbeta analysis, collaborator samples were shipped as frozen whole blood, as isolated PBMCs, or as DNA extracted from either sample type. This TCR was recovered from a man in his 60s with COVID-19, enrolled during active disease. Here the chain combines TRBV7-2 and TRBJ1-5, with the D gene not confidently named. The sample comprised peripheral blood. CDR3 loop: CASSQDRGNQPQHF. The nucleotide sequence is given as TGTGCCAGCAGCCAAGATCGGGGCAATCAGCCCCAGCATTTT.